The following is a T cell receptor (beta chain) sequence with its context. Antigen specificity is unknown. Profiled with immunoSEQ multiplex PCR; TCRdb holds only in-frame clones, not every one. The sample shows 2 million to 2.5 million clones, 80% to 95% of them seen only once. This sample is part of a study of shared clonotypes between healthy human individuals. A split of CD4+ cells into CD45RA+ naive and CD45RA-negative memory subsets was performed. Study findings and constraints: Clonotypes shared by all four sorted-subset donors had higher generation probabilities than non-shared clonotypes.

The CDR3 sequence is 14 residues long. Germline CDR1 reads MNHEY; CDR2 reads SVGAGI. The trim removed 4 bases at V and 6 bases at J, leaving 5 bases unmatched. The sample consisted of naive CD4+ T cells from PBMCs. Regarding subset: CD45RA+ positively selected. The rearrangement links TRBV6-5 to TRBJ1-5; TRBD1 aligns across 8 bases. This TCR came from a man younger than 30 in good health. Some clones in this sample may be carry-over from other donors' samples. CDR3 in amino acids: CASSSRTGRQPQHF. Here the CDR3 DNA reads TGTGCCAGCAGTTCAAGGACAGGGCGTCAGCCCCAGCATTTT.